This T cell receptor beta chain was recorded in a study of blood T cell repertoires in COVID-19. Whole-study context: PBMCs, B-cell-depleted T cells, or T cells provided the cDNA or gDNA that made up the material.

Clinical histories supplied by participants themselves formed the basis of cohort assignment. Sequenced by immunoSEQ multiplex PCR; TCRdb stores in-frame clones only, minus some. The sample yields some 200,000 clones, 87% seen once. The CDR3 extends over 13 amino acids. V lost 6 bases to trimming and J lost 12 bases, with 18 bases between them. The V call is TRBV12-3 or TRBV12-4, the J call TRBJ1-5; D possibly corresponds to TRBD1 (5 bases). The sample consisted of PBMCs or T cells enriched from blood (not recorded which). The clonotype comes from a woman between 25 and 40 years old who had recovered from COVID-19. Here the CDR3 DNA reads TGTGCCAGCAGGGGACTGGGGAGAGAAATCCAGCATTTT. It is translated as CASRGLGREIQHF.